The 19 T cell receptor beta chains below all came from one sample that was sequenced in a study of T cells in women clearing cervical HPV infection. Measured with immunoSEQ multiplex PCR; TCRdb has only the in-frame clones, and not every one. This repertoire includes tens of thousands of clones. Sequencing was done on a sample of blood buffy coat. All receptors derive from a woman between 18 and 70 years old with a cervical HPV16 infection that either progressed to CIN3+ or cleared (not recorded which).

Comment on this clone: The read terminates 3 residues ahead of where the CDR3 ends, so the germline J gene completes it. The chain combines TRBV5-1 with TRBJ1-1; 9 nucleotides match TRBD1. In germline, CDR1 is SGHRS, CDR2 YFSETQ. CDR3 length equals 16 residues. The junction had 7 bases not matched to a gene; V was cut back by 4 bases and J by 0 bases. The sequenced part of the CDR3 DNA is TGCGCCAGCAGCCCCCCGGGACAGGGAATGAACACTGAA. Translating it yields CASSPPGQGMNTE. The CDR3 in full is CASSPPGQGMNTEAFF.

On this clone: The DNA ends 3 residues before the CDR3 does, and the rest of the CDR3 is filled in from the germline J gene. This chain joins TRBV7-6 and TRBJ2-7; 11 bases match TRBD1. CDR3 length: 18 residues. J lost 1 base, V lost 2 bases, and 10 bases had no gene match. CDR1 is SGHVS and CDR2 is FNYEAQ in the germline V gene. This CDR3 is CASSLRAVGQGASYEQYF. The sequenced CDR3 bases are TGTGCCAGCAGCTTAAGGGCCGTTGGACAGGGGGCTTCCTACGAG.

About this clone itself: The read ends 3 residues early relative to the CDR3; the germline J gene fills the gap. The V gene is TRBV11-3, the J gene TRBJ2-7; 10 nucleotides agree with TRBD2. Germline V gene data show CDR1 as SGHNT and CDR2 as YENEEA. V lost 6 bases to trimming and J lost 2 bases; unmatched junction nucleotides: 7. The CDR3 is 15 residues long. CDR3 residues: CASSKGTSVAYEQYF. The CDR3 bases that were read are TGTGCCAGCAGTAAGGGGACTAGCGTTGCCTACGAG.

Details on this clone: The read stops 3 residues short of the end of the CDR3; the missing end is completed from the germline J gene. V gene TRBV7-9 combines with J gene TRBJ2-5, with TRBD2 matching over 9 bases. Germline trimming cut 7 bases from V and 0 bases from J; bases unmatched to any gene: 3. The CDR3 totals 14 residues. The germline V gene encodes CDR1 SEHNR and CDR2 FQNEAQ (reference sequence). The CDR3 here is CASISGGNQETQYF. CDR3 DNA (partial): TGTGCCAGCATTAGCGGGGGCAACCAAGAGACC.

A remark on this clone: With the read ending 3 residues before the CDR3 end, the germline J gene is used to fill in that end. This sequence joins TRBV6-2 or TRBV6-3 and TRBJ2-2; a weak D match, TRBD1 (6 bases). Trimming pared 3 bases from V and 5 bases from J, leaving 7 bases between. Looked up from germline, CDR1 is MNHEY and CDR2 is SVGEGT. The CDR3 totals 13 residues. CDR3 DNA, as far as it was read: TGTGCCAGCAGTTATACAGGGACCGGGGAG. Protein: CASSYTGTGE. The full CDR3 protein reads CASSYTGTGELFF.

Comment on this clone: At one end, the junction sequence differs from germline, possibly due to a read error. Read coverage stops 3 residues before the CDR3 terminus; the germline J gene supplies the remainder. The rearrangement joins TRBV7-7 to TRBJ2-5; 7 bases align to TRBD2. Germline V gene sequence: CDR1 SSHAT, CDR2 FNYEAQ (reference sequence). The CDR3 is 15 residues long. The CDR3 DNA, read in part, is TGTGCTAGCAGCTTGACGCGGGAGAGGTATGAGACC. The encoded protein is CASSLTRERYET. The whole CDR3 reads CASSLTRERYETQYF.

Details on this clone: The read stops 3 residues short of the end of the CDR3; the missing end is completed from the germline J gene. V and J are TRBV19 and TRBJ1-3; 7 bases are a match to TRBD1. The CDR3 extends over 14 amino acids. Germline loops: CDR1 LNHDA, CDR2 SQIVND (reference sequence). The CDR3 loop is CASSNWDSREPIYF. The covered CDR3 bases are TGTGCCAGTAGCAACTGGGACAGCCGCGAGCCC.

With regard to this clone: The CDR3 goes on 3 residues after the read ends, and that part is filled in from the germline J gene. This sequence joins TRBV7-9 and TRBJ1-4; possibly TRBD1 for D (6 bases). The CDR3 is made up of 15 amino acids. V gave up 2 bases and J gave up 8 bases, with 15 bases separating them. Germline V gene data show CDR1 as SEHNR and CDR2 as FQNEAQ (reference sequence). Partial CDR3 DNA: TGTGCCAGCAGCTTAATCGGGGGGGGGCACGAAAAA. Protein product: CASSLIGGGHEK. The full CDR3 reads CASSLIGGGHEKLFF.

Incomplete CDR3 DNA: TGTGCCAGCGCCGCGGGGAGGTGGGGCAATGAG. This encodes CASAAGRWGNE. Given in full, the CDR3 is CASAAGRWGNEQFF. The chain recombines TRBV19 with TRBJ2-1, with D possibly being TRBD2 (6 bases). The read terminates 3 residues ahead of where the CDR3 ends, so the germline J gene completes it. This CDR3 has 14 residues. With 9 bases removed from V and 6 bases from J, the gap between germline ends came to 18 bases. Germline lookup yields CDR1 LNHDA and CDR2 SQIVND (reference sequence).

The chain's CDR3 is CASSPEWNTEAFF. The part of the CDR3 DNA that was read is TGTGCCAGCAGCCCAGAATGGAACACTGAA. The chain employs TRBV6-2 or TRBV6-3 and TRBJ1-1, with D uncertain. The read gets to within 3 residues of the CDR3 end, and the germline J gene fills in the rest. Trimming pared 6 bases from V and 1 base from J, leaving 9 bases between. Germline V gives CDR1 MNHEY, CDR2 SVGEGT. The CDR3 is 13 amino acids.

In regard to this clone: Coverage ceases 3 residues before the CDR3 finishes, and the germline J gene fills in the end. The chain joins TRBV5-1 to TRBJ2-2; maybe TRBD2 (6 bases). CDR1 SGHRS and CDR2 YFSETQ come from the germline V gene. V gave up 5 bases and J gave up 3 bases, with 14 bases separating them. The CDR3 is made up of 15 amino acids. This CDR3 reads CASSILGGHTGELFF. CDR3 DNA (partial): TGCGCCAGCAGTATCTTGGGGGGTCACACCGGGGAG.

On this clone: The read finishes 3 residues shy of the CDR3 end, and the germline J gene is used to complete it. The rearrangement links TRBV5-1 to TRBJ1-2, with D maybe TRBD1 (6 bases). V dropped 0 bases and J dropped 0 bases, with 6 bases sitting between them. This CDR3 contains 14 residues. The germline V gene has CDR1 SGHRS and CDR2 YFSETQ. CDR3 in amino acids: CASSLGQANYGYTF. Incomplete CDR3 DNA: TGCGCCAGCAGCTTGGGACAGGCTAACTATGGC.

As for this clone: The read finishes 3 residues shy of the CDR3 end, and the germline J gene is used to complete it. This rearrangement joins TRBV7-8 to TRBJ2-1, with 7 bases fitting TRBD1. The CDR3 sequence is 17 residues long. Per germline, CDR1 SGHVS and CDR2 FQNEAQ. The junction had 14 bases not matched to a gene; V was cut back by 5 bases and J by 4 bases. The CDR3 DNA, read in part, is TGTGCCAGCAGCCCAAGACAGGGCCTCTTCATTTACAATGAG. Translated: CASSPRQGLFIYNE. The full CDR3 protein reads CASSPRQGLFIYNEQFF.

Note on this clone: The read is 3 residues too short to cover the CDR3 end, so that end is filled in from the germline J gene. The chain couples TRBV5-1 to TRBJ2-5; 9 bases agree with TRBD1. This CDR3 contains 15 residues. CDR1 and CDR2 from the germline V gene are SGHRS and YFSETQ. V gave up 0 bases and J gave up 5 bases; unmatched junction bases: 5. The sequenced part of the CDR3 DNA is TGCGCCAGCAGCTTGGAAACAGGGGGCGGGGAGACC. It specifies CASSLETGGGET. The whole CDR3 region reads CASSLETGGGETQYF. Filled out from reference TRBV5-1 and TRBJ2-5, the complete variable domain reads KAGVTQTPRYLIKTRGQQVTLSCSPISGHRSVSWYQQTPGQGLQFLFEYFSETQRNKGNFPGRFSGRQFSNSRSEMNVSTLELGDSALYLCASSLETGGGETQYFGPGTRLLVL.

By frequency, this clone registers medium-sized. CDR3 sequence: CASSLRGQNTDTQYF. The DNA read from the CDR3 is TGTGCCTCCTCACTTAGGGGACAAAACACAGATACG. The gene calls are TRBV7-2 and TRBJ2-3, with D perhaps TRBD1 (6 bases). The read ends 3 residues before the CDR3 terminus; that terminus is restored from the germline J gene. From germline, CDR1 is SGHTA and CDR2 FQGNSA. Trimming stripped 11 bases from V and 2 bases from J, with 20 bases between. CDR3 length: 15 residues.

A word on this clone: The observed sequence ends 3 residues before the CDR3 terminus, with the missing tail filled in from the germline J gene. V and J are TRBV20-1 and TRBJ2-7; the match to TRBD1 covers 11 bases. Germline V gene lookup returns CDR1 DFQATT and CDR2 SNEGSKA (reference sequence). The CDR3 is 15 residues long. J lost 6 bases, V lost 6 bases, and 13 bases had no gene match. The CDR3 bases that were read are TGCAGTGCAACCTGGACAGGGGGCGTTTTGGGCGAG. It specifies CSATWTGGVLGE. The CDR3 in full is CSATWTGGVLGEQYF.

To note about this clone: The junction departs from the called germline gene at one end, perhaps through a read error. The read ends 3 residues before the CDR3 terminus; that terminus is restored from the germline J gene. The chain is built from TRBV7-9 and TRBJ1-2, with no clear D. This CDR3 is 11 amino acids long. CDR1 and CDR2 (germline): SEHNR, FQNEAQ (reference sequence). The CDR3 reads CSSSFRYGYTF. The covered CDR3 bases are TGTTCCAGCAGCTTCCGTTATGGC.

In the case of this clone: The read ends 3 residues early relative to the CDR3; the germline J gene fills the gap. The chain uses TRBV23-1 and TRBJ1-2, with a tentative D call TRBD1 (5 bases). TRBV23-1 belongs to the ORF category, with a function that is uncertain. The ends were cut back, 7 bases at V and 2 bases at J, with 11 bases in the middle. This CDR3 has 13 residues. The CDR3 region is CASIQGFNYGYTF. The sequenced part of the CDR3 DNA is TGCGCCAGCATCCAGGGATTCAACTATGGC.

On this clone: The CDR3 goes on 3 residues after the read ends, and that part is filled in from the germline J gene. The gene calls are TRBV6-1 and TRBJ1-5, with D perhaps TRBD1 (5 bases). The ends were cut back, 3 bases at V and 4 bases at J, with 7 bases in the middle. The V gene's germline CDR1 is MNHNS and CDR2 SASEGT. This CDR3 comprises 13 residues. CDR3: CASSDRENQPQHF. Incomplete CDR3 DNA: TGTGCCAGCAGTGACAGGGAGAATCAGCCC.